This T cell receptor beta chain comes out of a study of blood T cell repertoires in COVID-19. Germline CDR1 MNHEY, CDR2 SVGAGI. The CDR3 sequence is 14 residues long. Trimming shortened V by 7 bases and J by 9 bases, and 19 bases separated the two germline ends. Assay: immunoSEQ multiplex PCR; the TCRdb copy retains only in-frame clones and omits some. The profile covers over 250,000 clones, with 83% appearing a single time and roughly 10% taken by the ten largest. The receptor was isolated from a woman aged 45-65 years who had recovered from COVID-19. The gene calls are TRBV6-5 and TRBJ1-5; TRBD1 is a possible D gene (5 bases). Sample: peripheral blood. CDR3 DNA: TGTGCCAGCACCGACAGTTCTGGGGTAAGGCCCCAGCATTTT. The encoded protein is CASTDSSGVRPQHF.